This T cell receptor (beta chain) was captured in a study of early T cells in non-severe SARS-CoV-2 infection. TCRdb passed the 5' RACE reads through MiXCR, listing each CDR3 protein once. The sample contains approximately 34,000 distinct CDR3 sequences, 5% to 6% of which appear only once. Whole-study findings and limits: VDJdb matching skewed toward anti-spike CD8 responses, missing private and CD4 specificities.

This clonotype appeared many times. Its antigen is as yet unknown. The TCR comes from an adult who was a healthcare worker with PCR-confirmed SARS-CoV-2 infection or an uninfected control (not recorded which). The specimen was whole blood, collected at baseline.

The chain's CDR3 is CASSPFAARRTDTQYF. CDR3 DNA: TGTGCCAGCAGCCCCTTCGCGGCGCGGAGGACAGATACGCAGTATTTT. This chain connects TRBV11-2 to TRBJ2-3; the D gene is possibly TRBD2 (5 bases). V was shortened by 5 bases and J by 3 bases, with 18 bases between the two germline ends. CDR3 length equals 16 residues. Per the germline V gene, CDR1 is SGHAT and CDR2 is FQNNGV.